The next 2 T cell receptor beta chains were all read from a single sample in a study of blood T cell repertoires in COVID-19. Sequencing was performed with immunoSEQ multiplex PCR; in TCRdb, only in-frame clones are kept and a portion is missing. The table lists over 60,000 clones, about 92% of them singletons. Sequencing used peripheral blood. The receptor source for this set is a man between 45 and 60 years old with COVID-19, enrolled during active disease.

The rearrangement joins TRBV6-4 to TRBJ1-6; 7 positions match TRBD1. With V trimmed by 3 bases and J by 7 bases, 3 bases remained unmatched. There are 14 residues in the CDR3. The germline V gene encodes CDR1 MRHNA and CDR2 SNTAGT. The CDR3 DNA follows: TGTGCCAGCAGTGAATGGACAGGAAATTCACCCCTCCACTTT. It is translated as CASSEWTGNSPLHF.

The chain combines TRBV7-2 with TRBJ2-1; TRBD2 is a possible D gene (5 bases). The CDR3 spans 15 residues. Germline loops: CDR1 SGHTA, CDR2 FQGNSA. V dropped 5 bases and J dropped 4 bases, with 15 bases sitting between them. Written as DNA, the CDR3 is TGTGCCAGCAGCAGACGAATCGGGGAATACAATGAGCAGTTCTTC. This sequence encodes CASSRRIGEYNEQFF.